These 24 T cell receptor beta chains came from one sample sequenced in a study of molecular identifiers for immune sequencing clone quantification. Using its own MiXCR run on the PCR reads, TCRdb lists one record per CDR3 protein. The table lists tens of thousands of distinct CDR3 sequences, around a quarter of them singletons, with approximately 0.78% in the top ten. What was sequenced was naive CD8+ T cells from blood, with Jurkat cell RNA spiked in. Subset meaning: FACS-sorted CD8+CD4-CCR7+CD45RA+ naive T cells. The receptor source for this set is a human donor in good health. Some libraries in this study had Jurkat cell RNA spiked in.

This clonotype was found many times. The DNA for the CDR3 is TGTGCCAGTTGGTCCCGGCAAGTGAACACTGAAGCTTTCTTT. It codes for CASWSRQVNTEAFF. This sequence joins TRBV12-3 or TRBV12-4 and TRBJ1-1, with D uncertain. The V gene lost 9 bases and the J gene lost 0 bases, with 14 bases spanning the gap. The CDR3 covers 14 residues.

V gene TRBV5-1 combines with J gene TRBJ2-7; TRBD1 aligns across 10 bases. The germline V gene encodes CDR1 SGHRS and CDR2 YFSETQ. The CDR3 runs to 17 residues. Germline trimming cut 7 bases from V and 4 bases from J; bases unmatched to any gene: 17. The CDR3 loop reads CASGFSTYGTGDYEQYF. The CDR3 DNA reads TGCGCCAGCGGTTTCTCCACTTACGGGACAGGGGATTACGAGCAGTACTTC.

Of note for this clonotype: No conserved phenylalanine or tryptophan is present at the end of the CDR3, so a read error is the likely explanation. The chain links TRBV10-3 to TRBJ2-7; 7 bases fit TRBD1. This CDR3 region has 12 residues. Trimming at V came to 6 bases and at J to 4 bases, leaving 3 bases not matched to a gene. Germline loops: CDR1 ENHRY, CDR2 SYGVKD. CDR3 nucleotide sequence: TGTGCCATCAGGGGGGACAGATACGAGCAGTACATC. This translates into CAIRGDRYEQYI.

In its sample, this clonotype was seen many times. V is TRBV6-1 and J is TRBJ1-5; the D is unclear. The CDR3 has 18 amino acids. Germline V gives CDR1 MNHNS, CDR2 SASEGT. Trimming took off 1 base at V and 4 bases at J, with 20 bases between the two ends. For the CDR3, the DNA is TGTGCCAGCAGTGAAGGTTCTCGAGGAGTTAGATCGAATCAGCCCCAGCATTTT. Translated, it gives CASSEGSRGVRSNQPQHF.

This clonotype was recorded only once. At one end, the junction sequence differs from germline, possibly due to a read error. This chain joins TRBV30 and TRBJ2-7; 7 positions match TRBD2. The CDR3 loop spans 12 amino acids. Per germline, CDR1 GTSNPN and CDR2 SVGIG (reference sequence). The CDR3, as DNA: TGTGCCTGGAGTATAAAAAGCGGGGATGCAAACTTC. Protein sequence: CAWSIKSGDANF.

This clonotype was seen a few times. The chain employs TRBV24-1 and TRBJ2-2, with a weak D call TRBD2 (5 bases). Per germline, CDR1 KGHDR and CDR2 SFDVKD. The CDR3 is made up of 12 amino acids. Trimming removed 8 bases at V and 4 bases at J, with 7 bases between. The chain's CDR3 is CATKGSTGELFF. DNA for the CDR3: TGTGCCACCAAAGGGAGCACCGGGGAGCTGTTTTTT.

This clonotype came up a few times. The chain combines TRBV11-3 with TRBJ2-3; tentatively, D is TRBD2 (5 bases). Germline assignment: CDR1 SGHNT and CDR2 YENEEA. V lost 5 bases and J lost 4, with 10 bases in between. The CDR3 has 13 amino acids. CDR3 DNA: TGTGCCAGCAGCCCCGGGGTGCCAGATACGCAGTATTTT. Amino acids: CASSPGVPDTQYF.

This chain connects TRBV20-1 to TRBJ2-7; TRBD1 matches 7 bases. The V gene's germline CDR1 is DFQATT and CDR2 SNEGSKA (reference sequence). Losses at the gene ends were 1 base for V and 0 bases for J; bases not matched to a gene: 6. This CDR3 region has 15 residues. Here the CDR3 DNA reads TGCAGTGCTAGAGGACTACAGGGGTTCTCCTACGAGCAGTACTTC. Protein sequence: CSARGLQGFSYEQYF.

This clonotype was seen ten or more times. This chain connects TRBV4-3 to TRBJ2-1, with TRBD2 matching over 8 bases. The CDR3 has 15 amino acids. The trim removed 1 base at V and 2 bases at J, leaving 1 base unmatched. Looked up from germline, CDR1 is LGHNA and CDR2 is YSLEER. The CDR3: CASSQGSGAYNEQFF. DNA of the CDR3: TGCGCCAGCAGCCAAGGTAGCGGGGCCTACAATGAGCAGTTCTTC.

The rearrangement uses TRBV27 and TRBJ2-1, with TRBD1 identical over 7 bases. V shed 5 bases, J shed 12 bases, and the junction held 7 bases outside the gene matches. CDR1 MNHEY and CDR2 SMNVEV come from the germline V gene (reference sequence). The CDR3 contains 12 residues. This chain's CDR3 is CASSTRTGAQFF. As DNA, the CDR3 is TGTGCCAGCAGTACCAGGACAGGAGCGCAGTTCTTC.

A word on this clonotype: This is likely a read error, given that the CDR3 carries no conserved phenylalanine or tryptophan at its end. The rearrangement joins TRBV7-2 to TRBJ2-1, with no clear D. This CDR3 spans 17 amino acids. Trimming pared 3 bases from V and 5 bases from J, leaving 20 bases between. CDR1 is SGHTA, CDR2 FQGNSA, per germline. This CDR3 reads CASSLTTGRRINNEQFS. The CDR3 DNA sequence: TGTGCCAGCAGCTTGACAACGGGCAGACGAATAAACAATGAGCAGTTCTCC.

This clonotype has more than one count but fewer than ten. The chain employs TRBV6-1 and TRBJ2-1; 9 nucleotides agree with TRBD2. Germline V gives CDR1 MNHNS, CDR2 SASEGT. CDR3 length equals 17 residues. With 2 bases clipped from V and 9 bases from J, the junction kept 14 bases outside the gene matches. In DNA form, the CDR3 reads TGTGCCAGCAGTGAATTGGTCCCGCTAGCGGGATTTAGTGAGCAGTTCTTC. This gives the protein CASSELVPLAGFSEQFF.

This clonotype was seen ten or more times. The CDR3 loop reads CSVPTSGTGELFF. CDR3 in DNA: TGCAGCGTTCCTACTAGCGGTACCGGGGAGCTGTTTTTT. This rearrangement joins TRBV29-1 to TRBJ2-2; 8 nucleotides line up with TRBD2. The J segment lost 5 bases and the V segment lost 5 bases, leaving 4 bases of the junction unmatched. The germline gives CDR1 SQVTM, CDR2 ANQGSEA. The CDR3 has 13 residues.

This clonotype was recorded a few times. A much larger clone differs from this one at a single base, so this may be a read error. This chain links TRBV9 with TRBJ1-1; D remains ambiguous. The CDR3 loop spans 13 amino acids. CDR1 and CDR2 from the germline V gene are SGDLS and YYNGEE. The CDR3 spells CASSGTVNTGAFF. For the CDR3, the DNA is TGTGCCAGCAGCGGAACGGTGAACACTGGAGCTTTCTTT.

Comments on this clonotype: Possible read error: a much larger clone is one base away. The chain uses TRBV14 and TRBJ2-3; 10 bases align to TRBD2. Trimming took 5 bases from V and 2 from J; bases not matched to a gene: 7. CDR1 and CDR2 from the germline V gene are SGHDN and FVKESK. CDR3 size: 16 residues. Written as DNA, the CDR3 is TGTGCCAGCAGCAAAAGGACTAGCGGTAACACAGATACGCAGTATTTT. It specifies CASSKRTSGNTDTQYF.

The V call is TRBV21-1, the J call TRBJ2-7; the table's TRBD2 call for D was not verified on the DNA. TRBV21-1 represents a pseudogene. This CDR3 contains 16 residues. The CDR3 protein is CASCTTGLAGASLQYF. CDR3 DNA: TGTGCCAGCTGCACCACGGGACTAGCGGGAGCTAGTTTACAGTACTTC.

There are a few counts of this clonotype. The rearrangement links TRBV6-2 or TRBV6-3 to TRBJ2-1; TRBD2 agrees at 7 bases. The germline V gene encodes CDR1 MNHEY and CDR2 SVGEGT. The trim removed 7 bases at V and 10 bases at J, leaving 16 bases unmatched. The CDR3 has 15 amino acids. CDR3 nucleotide sequence: TGTGCCAGCATGCAGAGGGGAAGCGGGACCGGGGAGCAGTTCTTC. It encodes CASMQRGSGTGEQFF.

There are many counts of this clonotype. The gene calls are TRBV27 and TRBJ1-5; D is unresolved. The V end lost 7 bases, the J end lost 4 bases, and 14 bases lay between the germline ends. The length of the CDR3 is 14 residues. The germline gives CDR1 MNHEY, CDR2 SMNVEV (reference sequence). The CDR3 DNA reads as TGTGCCAGCATAGGGCAGGCCAAAAATCAGCCCCAGCATTTT. This translates into CASIGQAKNQPQHF.

Remarks on this clonotype: The junction differs from germline at one of its ends, possibly a read error. The rearrangement joins TRBV27 to TRBJ2-6; TRBD1 matches 9 bases. In germline, CDR1 is MNHEY, CDR2 SMNVEV (reference sequence). This CDR3 region has 16 residues. In DNA form, the CDR3 reads TGTGCCAGCAGTTTGGGGACAGGGTCTGGGGCCAACGTCCCGACTTTC. The encoded protein is CASSLGTGSGANVPTF.

With respect to this clonotype: This may be a read error, as it is one base from a much larger clone. The V gene is TRBV7-6, the J gene TRBJ1-1, with a possible D match to TRBD1 (6 bases). Germline CDR1 is SGHVS and CDR2 is FNYEAQ. The V and J ends lost 8 bases and 3 bases respectively, with 13 bases between them. CDR3 size: 13 residues. CDR3: CASAGTLHTEAFF. CDR3 coding DNA: TGTGCCAGCGCCGGGACATTGCACACTGAAGCTTTCTTT.

This clonotype was counted at least ten times. The rearrangement links TRBV2 to TRBJ1-5; unclear D gene. CDR1 is SNHLY, CDR2 FYNNEI, per germline. The CDR3 loop spans 15 amino acids. V was trimmed by 0 bases and J by 7 bases, leaving 13 bases between them. Here the CDR3 reads CASSEARAHEQPQHF. DNA for the CDR3: TGTGCCAGCAGTGAAGCGAGGGCTCACGAACAGCCCCAGCATTTT.

The V call is TRBV12-3 or TRBV12-4, the J call TRBJ2-2; no clear D gene. V was pared by 5 bases and J by 6 bases, with 7 bases between. The CDR3 totals 12 residues. The CDR3 DNA follows: TGTGCCAGCAGTACCAGTCCCGGGGAGCTGTTTTTT. Its translation: CASSTSPGELFF.

With regard to this clonotype: A read error is possible here, since a much larger clone lies one base away. The chain uses TRBV19 and TRBJ1-1; D unresolved. CDR1 and CDR2 from the germline V gene are LNHDA and SQIVND (reference sequence). The CDR3 consists of 13 residues. CDR3 residues: CGSSDPENTEAFF. CDR3 sequence (DNA): TGTGGCAGTTCCGATCCCGAGAACACTGAAGCTTTCTTT.

This clonotype was observed a handful of times. The rearrangement joins TRBV27 to TRBJ1-1; D unresolved. The CDR3 extends over 17 amino acids. Trimming left V 0 bases short and J 4 bases short, with 18 bases between. The germline CDR1 and CDR2 sequences are MNHEY and SMNVEV (reference sequence). CDR3 nucleotides: TGTGCCAGCAGTTTATCCCGGACCGACAATTTTGGCACTGAAGCTTTCTTT. Its translation: CASSLSRTDNFGTEAFF.